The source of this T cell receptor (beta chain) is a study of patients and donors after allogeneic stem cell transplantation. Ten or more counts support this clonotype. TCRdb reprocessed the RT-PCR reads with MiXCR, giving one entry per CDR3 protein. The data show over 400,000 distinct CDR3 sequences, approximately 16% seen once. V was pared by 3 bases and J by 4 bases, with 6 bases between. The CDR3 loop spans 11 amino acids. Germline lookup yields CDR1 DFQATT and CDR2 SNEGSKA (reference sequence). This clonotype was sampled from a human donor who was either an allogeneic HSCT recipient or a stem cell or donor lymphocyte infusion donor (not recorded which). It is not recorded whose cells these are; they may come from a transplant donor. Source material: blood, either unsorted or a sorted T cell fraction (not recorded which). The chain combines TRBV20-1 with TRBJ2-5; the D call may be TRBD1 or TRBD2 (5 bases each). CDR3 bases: TGCAGTGCTAGTGGGGGAGAGACCCAGTACTTC. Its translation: CSASGGETQYF.